This is a list of T cell receptor beta chains from one sample in a study of cytomegalovirus exposure and HLA in healthy donors. This table comes from immunoSEQ multiplex PCR, and its TCRdb copy is limited to in-frame clones, with some not included. The sample lists 110,000 or so clones; about 64% were seen once. The sample consisted of PBMCs. The receptors stem from a man younger than 35 in good health and CMV-seropositive. The CDR3 runs from the conserved cysteine through the conserved F or W. A D gene is named only where the DNA matches it firmly. Clone size appears in some rows only: once, few, many, or a class for an expanded clone.

>TRBD2|TRBV6-1|.|TRBJ2-1
TGTGCCAGCAGTGTGCTCGCCGGGACGGGGGGATACAATGAGCAGTTCTTC
CASSVLAGTGGYNEQFF
>TRBD1|TRBV5-4|.|TRBJ1-1
TGTGCCAGCAGCCTCGGGACAGGGGGCGCGAACACTGAAGCTTTCTTT
CASSLGTGGANTEAFF
>TRBD1|TRBV5-4|.|TRBJ1-2
TGTGCCAGCAGGGACAGGGGTAGCTATGGCTACACCTTC
CASRDRGSYGYTF
>.|TRBV5-6|few|TRBJ1-1
TGTGCCAGCAGCCGCCGACGGAGCACTGAAGCTTTCTTT
CASSRRRSTEAFF
>TRBD1|TRBV5-1|.|TRBJ1-1
TGCGCCAGCAGCTTGTGGGGACAGGGAAAAGTGAACACTGAAGCTTTCTTT
CASSLWGQGKVNTEAFF
>.|TRBV2|.|TRBJ2-5
TGTGCCAGCAGTGTCACGGGGGGCAGAGAGACCCAGTACTTC
CASSVTGGRETQYF
>.|TRBV2|.|TRBJ2-7
TGTGCCAGCACTTCGGACAGAAACTACGAGCAGTACTTC
CASTSDRNYEQYF
>.|TRBV6-4|few|TRBJ2-2
TGTGCCAGCAGTGACTCGCGGGGACCTTCCCGGGAGCTGTTTTTT
CASSDSRGPSRELFF
>.|TRBV10-3|.|TRBJ1-1
TGTGCCATCAGTCCCGGGGGCACTGAAGCTTTCTTT
CAISPGGTEAFF
>.|TRBV29-1|.|TRBJ2-7
TGCAGCGTTGAAACGGCGGACTCCTACGAGCAGTACTTC
CSVETADSYEQYF
>TRBD1|TRBV5-4|.|TRBJ1-1
TGTGCCAGCAGCTTGGCCCAAAGGGGGCTAGAAGCTTTCTTT
CASSLAQRGLEAFF
>.|TRBV29-1|.|TRBJ1-3
TGCAGCGTTGAAGGGGGGGCTGGAAACACCATATATTTT
CSVEGGAGNTIYF
>.|TRBV7-9|few|TRBJ2-1
TGTGCCAGCAGCTTACAGGGAAATGAGCAGTTCTTC
CASSLQGNEQFF
>TRBD2|TRBV11-3|.|TRBJ2-5
TGTGCCAGCAGCTTAAGGAGCGGGGGGTACCAAGAGACCCAGTACTTC
CASSLRSGGYQETQYF
>TRBD2|TRBV5-1|.|TRBJ2-1
TGCGCCAGCAGCTTGACTAGCGGGGGTTACAATGAGCAGTTCTTC
CASSLTSGGYNEQFF
>TRBD2|TRBV9|.|TRBJ2-1
TGTGCCAGCAGAGCGGGGGGCCAAAATGAGCAGTTCTTC
CASRAGGQNEQFF
>.|TRBV10-3|.|TRBJ1-5
TGTGCCATCGCGGGCAGTAGCAATCAGCCCCAGCATTTT
CAIAGSSNQPQHF
>TRBD2|TRBV6-6|few|TRBJ2-7
TGTGCCAGCACCCTGTCTAGCGGGGGGGCCTACGAGCAGTACTTC
CASTLSSGGAYEQYF
>.|TRBV5-1|once|TRBJ2-7
TGCGCCAGCAGCTTCGCAGGGGCAGGCTACGAGCAGTACTTC
CASSFAGAGYEQYF
>.|TRBV9|.|TRBJ1-1
TGTGCCAGCAGCGGGACAGAGAACACTGAAGCTTTCTTT
CASSGTENTEAFF
>.|TRBV5-4|few|TRBJ2-1
TGTGCCAGCAGCATATACAATGAGCAGTTCTTC
CASSIYNEQFF
>.|TRBV9|.|TRBJ2-5
TGTGCCAGCAGCGTAGGGGCACAAGAGACCCAGTACTTC
CASSVGAQETQYF
>.|TRBV19|.|TRBJ1-6
TGTGCCAGTAGTCCAGGGGTCGGTTCACCCCTCCACTTT
CASSPGVGSPLHF
>.|TRBV10-3|.|TRBJ2-7
TGTGCCATCAGTGAGAGGGAGGCAGCCTCCTACGAGCAGTACTTC
CAISEREAASYEQYF
>.|TRBV2|few|TRBJ2-1
TGTGCCAGCAGTCCGGGGGGCGCCAACAATGAGCAGTTCTTC
CASSPGGANNEQFF
>TRBD1|TRBV28|.|TRBJ2-5
TGTGCCAGCAGCCTGGACAGGCCCCAAGAGACCCAGTACTTC
CASSLDRPQETQYF
>.|TRBV7-6|.|TRBJ2-3
TGTGCCAGCAGCTTAGCTTCGGCTAGCCCTGGCACAGATACGCAGTATTTT
CASSLASASPGTDTQYF
>.|TRBV7-9|few|TRBJ2-3
TGTTCCAGCAGCTTGGGGGGGTCGGGGACATATAGCACAGATACGCAGTATTTT
CSSSLGGSGTYSTDTQYF
>.|TRBV10-2|.|TRBJ1-6
TGCGCCAGCAGTGTATCTCTTCTATATAATTCACCCCTCCACTTT
CASSVSLLYNSPLHF
>TRBD1|TRBV18|few|TRBJ1-5
TGTGCCAGCTCAGCACAGGGGGTGGAGAATCAGCCCCAGCATTTT
CASSAQGVENQPQHF
>.|TRBV28|.|TRBJ1-5
TGTGCCAGCAGAACTGACAGGCGGGATCAGCCCCAGCATTTT
CASRTDRRDQPQHF
>.|TRBV7-9|.|TRBJ1-3
TGTGCCAGCAGCCGACCTCAGGGAAGTGGAAACACCATATATTTT
CASSRPQGSGNTIYF
>.|TRBV15|.|TRBJ1-1
TGTGCCACCAGCAGAAGGGGTAGTGAAGCTTTCTTT
CATSRRGSEAFF
>TRBD2|TRBV27|.|TRBJ2-1
TGTGCCAGCAGTTTAGCGGGGGGGCCCCGCAATGAGCAGTTCTTC
CASSLAGGPRNEQFF
>TRBD1|TRBV19|.|TRBJ2-3
TGTGCCAGTACCCCACCGTTGGGTAGGGACAGGTGGGATACGCAGTATTTT
CASTPPLGRDRWDTQYF
>.|TRBV9|few|TRBJ2-3
TGTGCCAGCAGCCAGGAGGTCACAGATACGCAGTATTTT
CASSQEVTDTQYF
>.|TRBV7-9|.|TRBJ1-1
TGTGCCAGCAGCTCAGGAGGGACGCTTAACACTGAAGCTTTCTTT
CASSSGGTLNTEAFF
>TRBD1|TRBV9|few|TRBJ2-3
TGTGCCAGCAGCTTCAGACAGGGGGCTACAGATACGCAGTATTTT
CASSFRQGATDTQYF
>.|TRBV2|.|TRBJ1-3
TGTGCCAGCAGTGAAGACTACGGGAACACCATATATTTT
CASSEDYGNTIYF
>.|TRBV11-3|few|TRBJ2-3
TGTGCCAGCAGCCCAGCCCCTAGCCTCAGCACAGATACGCAGTATTTT
CASSPAPSLSTDTQYF
>.|TRBV18|.|TRBJ1-6
TGTGCCAGCTCACTACCTAACCGGACACCCACGCCGGATTCACCCCTCCACTTT
CASSLPNRTPTPDSPLHF
>TRBD1|TRBV18|.|TRBJ1-1
TGTGCCAGCCTCCCAGGACAGGGGACCACTGAAGCTTTCTTT
CASLPGQGTTEAFF